This entry features one T cell receptor beta chain sequence. What it binds is unknown. The data are from a study of T cell responses to AZD1222 COVID-19 vaccine. Trimming pared 9 bases from V and 4 bases from J, leaving 7 bases between. The CDR3 has 12 residues. The table came from immunoSEQ multiplex PCR; TCRdb's copy has only in-frame clones and leaves some out. Here the sample spans more than 100,000 clones, roughly nine tenths being singletons. Findings and limits, study-wide: Donors were chiefly white British, with a greater number of females, and clonal diversity was perhaps underestimated. Reports indicate that nearly half of spike-specific TCRs are directed at unmutated variant regions.

Sample: peripheral blood, taken on day 0 of AZD1222 vaccination. This TCR was recovered from an adult in good health. The V and J genes are TRBV12-3 or TRBV12-4 and TRBJ2-6, with D unclear. CDR3 nucleotide sequence: TGTGCCAGTTTGGTAGGGGCCAACGTCCTGACTTTC. It encodes CASLVGANVLTF.